Below are 31 T cell receptor beta chains sequenced from a single sample in a study of cytomegalovirus exposure and HLA in healthy donors. Vbeta (60) and Jbeta (13) primers were used in the PCR. Only in-frame clones appear in the TCRdb table, and some are missing; sequencing was by immunoSEQ multiplex PCR. The sample includes about 110,000 clones, around three quarters seen only once; the top ten take 1.3%. The sequenced sample was PBMCs. These receptor sequences come from a woman in her twenties or thirties in good health and CMV-seronegative.

This clone was counted between two and nine times. The chain recombines TRBV2 with TRBJ1-4; a possible D gene is TRBD1 (5 bases). The CDR3 sequence is 16 residues long. The germline CDR1 and CDR2 sequences are SNHLY and FYNNEI. V shed 7 bases and J shed 4 bases, with 19 bases lying between them. This CDR3 reads CASKGPDGGVNEKLFF. In nucleotides, the CDR3 is TGTGCCAGCAAAGGCCCGGATGGGGGGGTTAATGAAAAACTGTTTTTT.

The chain has TRBV13 and TRBJ2-1, with 13 bases matching TRBD2. Germline CDR1 PRHDT, CDR2 FYEKMQ (reference sequence). Germline trimming cut 8 bases from V and 8 bases from J; bases unmatched to any gene: 6. This CDR3 spans 14 amino acids. CDR3 amino acids: CASLRLAGGDEQFF. In DNA, the CDR3 is TGTGCCAGCCTACGACTAGCGGGAGGCGATGAGCAGTTCTTC.

The rearrangement joins TRBV7-9 to TRBJ1-1, with a weak D call TRBD1 (5 bases). Trimming pared 7 bases from V and 7 bases from J, leaving 19 bases between. This CDR3 contains 14 residues. CDR1 is SEHNR and CDR2 is FQNEAQ in the germline V gene (reference sequence). CDR3 DNA: TGTGCCAGCAACAATGGGGTGGGGGGACGTGAAGCTTTCTTT. Translated, it gives CASNNGVGGREAFF.

The V and J genes are TRBV6-5 and TRBJ2-1, with a possible D match to TRBD1 (6 bases). The CDR3 is 16 amino acids. V lost 2 bases and J 0 bases, leaving 11 bases between the germline ends. Germline V gives CDR1 MNHEY, CDR2 SVGAGI. The CDR3 loop is CASSYGQFNSYNEQFF. The CDR3 DNA reads as TGTGCCAGCAGTTACGGACAGTTCAACTCCTACAATGAGCAGTTCTTC.

This chain links TRBV5-6 with TRBJ2-7, with 9 bases lining up with TRBD1. Germline CDR1 is SGHDT and CDR2 is YYEEEE. V lost 1 base to trimming and J lost 5 bases; unmatched junction nucleotides: 7. The CDR3 has 15 amino acids. The CDR3: CASSLWGQGSHEQYF. CDR3 in DNA: TGTGCCAGCAGCTTGTGGGGACAGGGTTCCCACGAGCAGTACTTC.

The chain recombines TRBV7-9 with TRBJ2-7; tentatively, D is TRBD1 (6 bases). Trimming left V 2 bases short and J 2 bases short, with 13 bases between. This CDR3 comprises 15 residues. Germline V gene data show CDR1 as SEHNR and CDR2 as FQNEAQ (reference sequence). The chain's CDR3 is CASSLRGTQAYEQYF. The CDR3 region has the DNA TGTGCCAGCAGCTTAAGGGGGACCCAGGCCTACGAGCAGTACTTC.

The chain is built from TRBV10-3 and TRBJ1-1; 7 bases fit TRBD1. The CDR3 spans 13 residues. Germline CDR1 is ENHRY and CDR2 is SYGVKD. V was clipped by 6 bases and J by 4 bases; unmatched bases: 5. The chain's CDR3 is CAIRQGIFTEAFF. CDR3 DNA sequence: TGTGCCATCAGACAGGGGATTTTCACTGAAGCTTTCTTT.

This sequence joins TRBV7-2 and TRBJ2-5; TRBD2 aligns across 10 bases. CDR3 size: 14 residues. The V gene's germline CDR1 is SGHTA and CDR2 FQGNSA. The J segment lost 5 bases and the V segment lost 2 bases, leaving 2 bases of the junction unmatched. The CDR3 loop is CASSLSGGAETQYF. The CDR3 region has the DNA TGTGCCAGCAGCTTAAGCGGGGGGGCCGAGACCCAGTACTTC.

This clone was detected a few times. The gene calls are TRBV19 and TRBJ1-6; perhaps TRBD1 as D (6 bases). CDR1 is LNHDA, CDR2 SQIVND, per germline (reference sequence). The CDR3 is made up of 12 amino acids. V was clipped by 4 bases and J by 12 bases, with 10 bases between them. CDR3 sequence reads: CASSTLQGPLHF. DNA of the CDR3: TGTGCCAGTAGTACCCTACAGGGACCCCTCCACTTT.

V gene TRBV7-2 combines with J gene TRBJ2-1; TRBD1 aligns across 9 bases. The length of the CDR3 is 15 residues. Trimming took 6 bases from V and 4 from J; bases not matched to a gene: 7. Looked up from germline, CDR1 is SGHTA and CDR2 is FQGNSA. The CDR3 spells CASRQQGAEYNEQFF. The CDR3 region has the DNA TGTGCCAGCAGACAACAGGGGGCGGAATACAATGAGCAGTTCTTC.

The V and J genes are TRBV11-2 and TRBJ2-2; 7 bases line up with TRBD1. Unmatched junction bases numbered 5, after V lost 5 bases and J lost 14 bases. This CDR3 contains 11 residues. Germline-derived CDR1 and CDR2 are SGHAT and FQNNGV. The CDR3 sequence is CASSTRQGLFF. The CDR3 nucleotides read TGTGCCAGCAGCACTCGACAGGGCCTGTTTTTT.

This clone showed up just a few times. V gene TRBV9 combines with J gene TRBJ2-4; tentative D call: TRBD1 (5 bases). The CDR3 sequence is 15 residues long. Germline V lookup: CDR1 SGDLS, CDR2 YYNGEE. V lost 0 bases and J 3 bases, leaving 10 bases between the germline ends. The CDR3 bases are TGTGCCAGCAGCGTAGAGGGGTGGGGCAAAAACATTCAGTACTTC. As protein: CASSVEGWGKNIQYF.

This rearrangement joins TRBV6-6 to TRBJ2-7; TRBD2 matches 9 bases. V shed 5 bases and J 0 bases; nucleotides not matched to a gene: 2. CDR1 is MNHNY and CDR2 is SVGAGI in the germline V gene (reference sequence). This CDR3 is 14 amino acids long. The CDR3 DNA is TGTGCCAGCAGTAGCGGGAGGCCCTCCTACGAGCAGTACTTC. As protein: CASSSGRPSYEQYF.

V usage is TRBV4-1 and J usage is TRBJ2-3; 10 nucleotides agree with TRBD2. The length of the CDR3 is 15 residues. Germline lookup yields CDR1 MGHRA and CDR2 YSYEKL. Trimming took 3 bases from V and 0 from J; bases not matched to a gene: 0. The CDR3 DNA follows: TGCGCCAGCAGCCATAGCGGGGGGAGCACAGATACGCAGTATTTT. Protein: CASSHSGGSTDTQYF.

The chain is built from TRBV4-1 and TRBJ1-5, with D unclear. The length of the CDR3 is 15 residues. V shed 1 base and J shed 4 bases, with 11 bases lying between them. The germline V gene has CDR1 MGHRA and CDR2 YSYEKL. Written as DNA, the CDR3 is TGCGCCAGCAGCCAAGGAGAGGCAGCAAATCAGCCCCAGCATTTT. Encoded protein: CASSQGEAANQPQHF.

V gene TRBV7-9 combines with J gene TRBJ1-6, with a weak D call TRBD1 (6 bases). V was clipped by 1 base and J by 2 bases, with 6 bases between them. The CDR3 consists of 15 residues. The germline gives CDR1 SEHNR, CDR2 FQNEAQ (reference sequence). CDR3 DNA: TGTGCCAGCAGCTTAGACAGGGCCTATAATTCACCCCTCCACTTT. It translates to CASSLDRAYNSPLHF.

The CDR3 here is CASSSDNYEQYF. CDR3 coding DNA: TGTGCCAGCAGCTCGGACAACTACGAGCAGTACTTC. This sequence joins TRBV28 and TRBJ2-7, with D perhaps matching TRBD1 (5 bases). This CDR3 contains 12 residues. Between the trimmed V and J ends, which lost 6 bases and 3 bases, there was a span of 9 bases. Germline V gives CDR1 MDHEN, CDR2 SYDVKM.

The chain carries TRBV7-9 and TRBJ2-5, with D tentatively TRBD2 (5 bases). The CDR3 is 17 amino acids. Germline V gene sequence: CDR1 SEHNR, CDR2 FQNEAQ (reference sequence). Trimming removed 1 base from V and 2 bases from J, with 17 bases in between. CDR3 sequence: CASSLGRDTRLQETQYF. In nucleotides, the CDR3 is TGTGCCAGCAGCTTAGGCCGGGATACAAGATTACAAGAGACCCAGTACTTC.

This clone has just one count. The DNA for the CDR3 is TGTGCCTGGAGTGGGGGGACAGGCCTCACAGATACGCAGTATTTT. It specifies CAWSGGTGLTDTQYF. This chain links TRBV30 with TRBJ2-3; TRBD1 matches at 8 bases. The CDR3 extends over 15 amino acids. The V gene's germline CDR1 is GTSNPN and CDR2 SVGIG (reference sequence). Trimming cost V 1 base and J 2 bases; bases outside gene matches: 5.

The chain has TRBV7-2 and TRBJ2-5; 8 bases are a match to TRBD2. Germline V lookup: CDR1 SGHTA, CDR2 FQGNSA. The CDR3 has 17 amino acids. The ends lost 5 bases at V and 1 base at J; junction bases unmatched: 12. CDR3: CASSPRLGGGSQETQYF. CDR3 in DNA: TGTGCCAGCAGCCCCCGTTTAGGCGGGGGGTCCCAAGAGACCCAGTACTTC.

The chain recombines TRBV6-5 with TRBJ1-6; TRBD1 agrees at 8 bases. CDR3 length equals 15 residues. Trimming cost V 5 bases and J 11 bases; bases outside gene matches: 11. The germline V gene has CDR1 MNHEY and CDR2 SVGAGI. CDR3 in DNA: TGTGCCAGCAGTAAAGGACAGGGTCCCTTCCCACCCCTCCACTTT. It encodes CASSKGQGPFPPLHF.

The rearrangement uses TRBV2 and TRBJ1-2, with D perhaps TRBD1 (5 bases). The germline V and J ends were trimmed by 6 bases and 1 base, with 12 bases remaining between them. This CDR3 is built from 14 residues. In germline, CDR1 is SNHLY, CDR2 FYNNEI. The CDR3 DNA reads as TGTGCCAGCAGGGACACCACACATAACTATGGCTACACCTTC. It encodes CASRDTTHNYGYTF.

The chain is built from TRBV6-1 and TRBJ2-6; the D gene is possibly TRBD1 (5 bases). Per the germline V gene, CDR1 is MNHNS and CDR2 is SASEGT. V dropped 2 bases and J dropped 4 bases, with 9 bases sitting between them. This CDR3 comprises 15 residues. The CDR3 coding sequence is TGTGCCAGCAGTGAACCAGGGCTAGGGGCCAACGTCCTGACTTTC. This translates into CASSEPGLGANVLTF.

This clone turned up a few times. V usage is TRBV14 and J usage is TRBJ1-2; D might be TRBD1 (5 bases). V gave up 1 base and J gave up 2 bases, with 14 bases separating them. Germline CDR1 and CDR2: SGHDN and FVKESK. This CDR3 is built from 16 residues. The CDR3 loop is CASSQVGPRGNYGYTF. Here the CDR3 DNA reads TGTGCCAGCAGCCAAGTAGGTCCGCGGGGCAACTATGGCTACACCTTC. Supplemented by reference TRBV14 and TRBJ1-2, the full variable domain reads EAGVTQFPSHSVIEKGQTVTLRCDPISGHDNLYWYRRVMGKEIKFLLHFVKESKQDESGMPNNRFLAERTGGTYSTLKVQPAELEDSGVYFCASSQVGPRGNYGYTFGSGTRLTVV.

CDR3 in amino acids: CASRDRVYQPQHF. DNA of the CDR3: TGTGCCAGCCGGGACAGGGTGTATCAGCCCCAGCATTTT. The genes are TRBV28 and TRBJ1-5; 9 bases are shared with TRBD1. The germline V gene has CDR1 MDHEN and CDR2 SYDVKM. The CDR3 runs to 13 residues. The ends lost 8 bases at V and 5 bases at J; junction bases unmatched: 4.

The CDR3 region is CASSLNRGDSRSGANVLTF. The CDR3 DNA follows: TGTGCCAGCAGCTTAAATCGAGGGGACAGCCGCTCTGGGGCCAACGTCCTGACTTTC. The rearrangement links TRBV11-2 to TRBJ2-6, with TRBD1 identical over 7 bases. This CDR3 contains 19 residues. J was trimmed by 0 bases and V by 2 bases; bases with no gene match: 10. In germline, CDR1 is SGHAT, CDR2 FQNNGV.

This clone has just one count. The CDR3 spells CASSPQQGVNDGYTF. The CDR3 coding sequence is TGTGCCAGCAGCCCTCAACAGGGGGTCAATGATGGCTACACCTTC. V is TRBV5-4 and J is TRBJ1-2; 8 bases map to TRBD1. With 4 bases clipped from V and 6 bases from J, the junction kept 11 bases outside the gene matches. The CDR3 contains 15 residues. Per the germline V gene, CDR1 is SGHNT and CDR2 is YYREEE (reference sequence).

The genes are TRBV2 and TRBJ2-4; 10 bases line up with TRBD1. Germline CDR1 is SNHLY and CDR2 is FYNNEI. This CDR3 spans 16 amino acids. The V and J ends lost 5 bases and 3 bases, in that order; junction bases with no gene match: 7. The CDR3 DNA follows: TGTGCCAGCAGTATGGACAGGGGGGGTGGCAAAAACATTCAGTACTTC. Amino acid sequence: CASSMDRGGGKNIQYF.

V is TRBV2 and J is TRBJ2-7; no definite D call. This CDR3 has 11 residues. Between the trimmed V and J ends, which lost 6 bases and 2 bases, there was a span of 5 bases. The germline CDR1 and CDR2 sequences are SNHLY and FYNNEI. The CDR3 reads CASRIAYEQYF. CDR3 in DNA: TGTGCCAGCAGAATAGCCTACGAGCAGTACTTC. The variable domain in full, completed from reference TRBV2 and TRBJ2-7, reads EPEVTQTPSHQVTQMGQEVILRCVPISNHLYFYWYRQILGQKVEFLVSFYNNEISEKSEIFDDQFSVERPDGSNFTLKIRSTKLEDSAMYFCASRIAYEQYFGPGTRLTVT.

The V call is TRBV2, the J call TRBJ2-5; 7 bases fit TRBD2. CDR1 and CDR2 (germline): SNHLY, FYNNEI. The V gene end was trimmed by 8 bases and the J gene end by 4 bases; junction bases not matched to a gene: 7. This CDR3 comprises 13 residues. This chain's CDR3 is CASPGRGGETQYF. The CDR3 bases are TGTGCCAGCCCTGGGAGGGGAGGAGAGACCCAGTACTTC.

The chain joins TRBV15 to TRBJ2-4, with 8 bases fitting TRBD1. This CDR3 has 14 amino acids. V lost 3 bases to trimming and J lost 9 bases; unmatched junction nucleotides: 7. In germline, CDR1 is LNHNV, CDR2 YYDKDF (reference sequence). CDR3 region: CATSRSQGAGIQYF. In DNA, the CDR3 is TGTGCCACCAGCAGGTCCCAGGGGGCCGGCATTCAGTACTTC.